This T cell receptor beta chain stems from a study of cytomegalovirus exposure and HLA in healthy donors. Study-wide results and limits: Segments of the TCR beta V type were, in most cases, productive about 90% or about 30% of the time in an earlier analysis.

The PCR employed 60 Vbeta primers together with 13 Jbeta primers. Measured with immunoSEQ multiplex PCR; TCRdb has only the in-frame clones, and not every one. The table includes about 98,000 clones, more than 60% detected once. The V gene lost 4 bases and the J gene lost 2 bases, with 21 bases spanning the gap. Germline V gene data show CDR1 as SGDLS and CDR2 as YYNGEE. This CDR3 region has 17 residues. Nominally healthy donors provided the samples, though records likely missed some immune exposures. Of note for this clone: Its antigen is not known.

J is TRBJ1-1 and V is TRBV9; D not resolved. Sequences were obtained from PBMCs. This receptor was identified in a man between 60 and 75 years old in good health and CMV-seropositive. CDR3 sequence reads: CASSSGPGARDNTEAFF. The DNA for the CDR3 is TGTGCCAGCAGCTCAGGTCCGGGAGCAAGGGATAACACTGAAGCTTTCTTT.